The next 25 T cell receptor beta chains were all read from a single sample in a study of blood T cells in healthy people across ages. Primed by a sample-barcoded 5' primer and a J-beta primer mix, a second PCR proceeded for about 7 to 12 cycles. TCRdb processed the 5' RACE reads anew with MiXCR; each CDR3 protein has one entry. The data hold fewer than 900,000 distinct CDR3 sequences, with 35% to 45% observed a single time. The source material was blood. These receptors all come from an older woman in good health.

This chain uses TRBV30 with TRBJ1-2; possibly TRBD1 for D (5 bases). Trimming cost V 8 bases and J 1 base, with 14 bases left between them. This CDR3 has 13 amino acids. Germline V lookup: CDR1 GTSNPN, CDR2 SVGIG (reference sequence). CDR3 region: CALMTANNYGYTF. In DNA form, the CDR3 reads TGTGCCCTCATGACAGCGAATAACTATGGCTACACCTTC.

This clonotype was seen a few times. The chain has TRBV6-2 or TRBV6-3 and TRBJ2-1; D ambiguous. Germline CDR1 reads MNHEY; CDR2 reads SVGEGT. V was trimmed by 2 bases and J by 7 bases, leaving 9 bases between them. The CDR3 totals 13 residues. This CDR3 reads CASSYPPPNEQFF. CDR3 DNA sequence: TGTGCCAGCAGTTACCCGCCCCCGAATGAGCAGTTCTTC.

There are a few counts of this clonotype. This chain connects TRBV6-1 to TRBJ2-5; D is perhaps TRBD1 (5 bases). There are 13 residues in the CDR3. The germline V gene encodes CDR1 MNHNS and CDR2 SASEGT. The V end lost 5 bases, the J end lost 3 bases, and 10 bases lay between the germline ends. CDR3 nucleotide sequence: TGTGCCAGCAGTTCCAGGGAAAAAGAGACCCAGTACTTC. Its translation: CASSSREKETQYF.

The J gene is TRBJ2-3, the V gene TRBV13, with D unclear. Germline values: CDR1 PRHDT, CDR2 FYEKMQ (reference sequence). The V gene lost 5 bases and the J gene lost 4 bases, with 16 bases spanning the gap. The CDR3 loop spans 15 amino acids. CDR3 coding DNA: TGTGCCAGCAGCCCGAGGCGGACGATATCAGATACGCAGTATTTT. Protein product: CASSPRRTISDTQYF.

This rearrangement joins TRBV12-3 or TRBV12-4 to TRBJ1-5; no clear D gene. Trimming removed 5 bases at V and 9 bases at J, with 14 bases between. There are 13 residues in the CDR3. CDR3 in DNA: TGTGCCAGCAGTCCATTAGTATGGGTGCCCCAGCATTTT. Its protein product is CASSPLVWVPQHF.

The rearrangement uses TRBV7-8 and TRBJ2-7, with unresolved D. Trimming took off 4 bases at V and 2 bases at J, with 15 bases between the two ends. This CDR3 is built from 15 residues. Germline V lookup: CDR1 SGHVS, CDR2 FQNEAQ. DNA for the CDR3: TGTGCCAGCAGCTCCGTAATCAAGGACCCCTACGAGCAGTACTTC. It translates to CASSSVIKDPYEQYF.

V gene TRBV7-2 combines with J gene TRBJ1-2, with D perhaps TRBD1 (5 bases). Trimming took off 11 bases at V and 4 bases at J, with 23 bases between the two ends. Germline assignment: CDR1 SGHTA and CDR2 FQGNSA. This CDR3 spans 15 amino acids. Here the CDR3 reads CAGRGEAGSSYGYTF. CDR3 DNA sequence: TGTGCCGGTAGGGGTGAGGCAGGGTCTAGCTATGGCTACACCTTC. Combining the CDR3 with reference TRBV7-2 and TRBJ1-2 gives the whole variable domain GAGVSQSPSNKVTEKGKDVELRCDPISGHTALYWYRQSLGQGLEFLIYFQGNSAPDKSGLPSDRFSAERTGGSVSTLTIQRTQQEDSAVYLCAGRGEAGSSYGYTFGSGTRLTVV.

The CDR3 nucleotides read TGTGCCAGCGGACGCTTTTCGGAGGCCCCTAATGAAAAACTGTTTTTT. Its translation: CASGRFSEAPNEKLFF. This rearrangement joins TRBV9 to TRBJ1-4; D unresolved. V was trimmed by 7 bases and J by 3 bases, leaving 19 bases between them. Looked up from germline, CDR1 is SGDLS and CDR2 is YYNGEE. The CDR3 totals 16 residues.

This clonotype occurred a few times. The J gene is TRBJ1-5, the V gene TRBV5-1; D remains unclear. Germline values: CDR1 SGHRS, CDR2 YFSETQ. The CDR3 totals 15 residues. Trimming cost V 0 bases and J 5 bases, with 12 bases left between them. CDR3 amino acids: CASSLAPTDDQPQHF. Written as DNA, the CDR3 is TGCGCCAGCAGCTTGGCCCCTACAGACGATCAGCCCCAGCATTTT.

The chain links TRBV12-3 or TRBV12-4 to TRBJ2-1; D remains ambiguous. The CDR3 length is 12 residues. The ends were cut back, 3 bases at V and 12 bases at J, with 12 bases in the middle. CDR3 nucleotide sequence: TGTGCCAGCAGTTTTTCCGTAAAACGGCAGTTCTTC. Translating it yields CASSFSVKRQFF.

This chain joins TRBV20-1 and TRBJ1-5; 7 positions match TRBD1. Germline assignment: CDR1 DFQATT and CDR2 SNEGSKA (reference sequence). This CDR3 spans 15 amino acids. The V gene end was trimmed by 0 bases and the J gene end by 4 bases; junction bases not matched to a gene: 6. CDR3 coding DNA: TGCAGTGCTAGAGATTTGGGCAGGGGGAATCAGCCCCAGCATTTT. It translates to CSARDLGRGNQPQHF.

This rearrangement joins TRBV4-3 to TRBJ1-3, with D possibly TRBD1 on 5 matching bases. CDR1 LGHNA and CDR2 YSLEER come from the germline V gene. The CDR3 runs 16 residues. Deletions cut 0 bases from V and 0 bases from J, with 9 bases between. CDR3 loop: CASSQEAGGSGNTIYF. The CDR3 coding sequence is TGCGCCAGCAGCCAAGAAGCGGGGGGCTCTGGAAACACCATATATTTT.

This clonotype was counted a single time. The CDR3 loop is CASSLGQLALHF. DNA of the CDR3: TGTGCCAGCAGTTTAGGACAGTTGGCCCTCCACTTT. The chain couples TRBV12-3 or TRBV12-4 to TRBJ1-6, with D perhaps matching TRBD1 (5 bases). Between the trimmed V and J ends, which lost 1 base and 14 bases, there was a span of 9 bases. The CDR3 has 12 residues.

The V call is TRBV29-1, the J call TRBJ2-1; 11 bases line up with TRBD2. Germline assignment: CDR1 SQVTM and CDR2 ANQGSEA. The J segment lost 7 bases and the V segment lost 7 bases, leaving 9 bases of the junction unmatched. The CDR3 totals 14 residues. The CDR3 sequence is CSDRSGRARNEQFF. In DNA, the CDR3 is TGCAGCGACCGTAGCGGGAGGGCCAGGAATGAGCAGTTCTTC.

The chain recombines TRBV3-1 with TRBJ1-3; tentatively, D is TRBD1 (6 bases). The V gene lost 4 bases and the J gene lost 4 bases, with 14 bases spanning the gap. Germline CDR1 is LGHDT and CDR2 is YNNKEL (reference sequence). The CDR3 is made up of 15 amino acids. The CDR3, as DNA: TGTGCCAGCAGCCGCTGGACAGAGAACGGAAACACCATATATTTT. This codes for CASSRWTENGNTIYF.

Regarding this clonotype: A read error may explain this, as a much larger clone is one base away. The chain uses TRBV7-2 and TRBJ1-2; 10 bases line up with TRBD1. With V trimmed by 7 bases and J by 9 bases, 14 bases remained unmatched. In germline, CDR1 is SGHTA, CDR2 FQGNSA. The CDR3 has 15 amino acids. CDR3 in amino acids: CASNPDRGRLDSYTF. As DNA, the CDR3 is TGTGCCAGCAACCCAGACAGGGGGCGATTGGATAGCTACACCTTC.

The J gene is TRBJ2-2, the V gene TRBV11-3; 10 nucleotides match TRBD2. CDR3 length equals 16 residues. V shed 5 bases, J shed 3 bases, and the junction held 6 bases outside the gene matches. Germline V lookup: CDR1 SGHNT, CDR2 YENEEA. The CDR3 is CASSMSGGADTGELFF. In DNA form, the CDR3 reads TGTGCCAGCAGCATGAGCGGGGGGGCCGACACCGGGGAGCTGTTTTTT.

This rearrangement joins TRBV11-2 to TRBJ2-2; D tentatively reads TRBD1 or TRBD2 (5 bases each). Germline V gene lookup returns CDR1 SGHAT and CDR2 FQNNGV. The germline V and J ends were trimmed by 2 bases and 6 bases, with 16 bases remaining between them. CDR3 length: 16 residues. The CDR3 bases are TGTGCCAGCAGCTTACAACCGGGACGGATGTCCGGGGAGCTGTTTTTT. This codes for CASSLQPGRMSGELFF.

The chain uses TRBV29-1 and TRBJ2-2; 7 bases agree with TRBD2. This CDR3 comprises 13 residues. Germline values: CDR1 SQVTM, CDR2 ANQGSEA. V lost 4 bases and J lost 6; bases outside the gene matches: 5. The CDR3 bases are TGCAGCGTTGTGGTGGCGGGGGCCGGGGAGCTGTTTTTT. Its translation is CSVVVAGAGELFF.

The chain recombines TRBV9 with TRBJ2-1, with a possible D match to TRBD2 (6 bases). The CDR3 consists of 15 residues. CDR1 and CDR2 (germline): SGDLS, YYNGEE. The germline V and J ends were trimmed by 0 bases and 6 bases, with 13 bases remaining between them. The CDR3 spells CASSVGRERINEQFF. The CDR3 coding sequence is TGTGCCAGCAGCGTAGGGAGGGAGCGTATCAATGAGCAGTTCTTC.

This chain uses TRBV27 with TRBJ2-7; tentative D call: TRBD1 (5 bases). V dropped 7 bases and J dropped 0 bases, with 13 bases sitting between them. CDR3 length: 14 amino acids. The V gene's germline CDR1 is MNHEY and CDR2 SMNVEV (reference sequence). Here the CDR3 reads CASKPDSNSYEQYF. The DNA for the CDR3 is TGTGCCAGCAAACCTGACAGTAACTCCTACGAGCAGTACTTC.

The chain is built from TRBV11-2 and TRBJ2-3; 9 bases align to TRBD2. V lost 6 bases and J lost 3; bases outside the gene matches: 10. The CDR3 extends over 16 amino acids. In germline, CDR1 is SGHAT, CDR2 FQNNGV. The CDR3 protein is CASSPMWLAGTDTQYF. CDR3 DNA sequence: TGTGCCAGCAGTCCAATGTGGCTAGCGGGGACAGATACGCAGTATTTT.

For the CDR3, the DNA is TGTGCCAGCAGTCCCGAGTCAAGGAGGTTCTACACAGATACGCAGTATTTT. This gives the protein CASSPESRRFYTDTQYF. The V call is TRBV28, the J call TRBJ2-3, with a possible D match to TRBD2 (5 bases). Trimming left V 5 bases short and J 2 bases short, with 20 bases between. From germline, CDR1 is MDHEN and CDR2 SYDVKM. This CDR3 comprises 17 residues.

This clonotype came up a few times. In DNA, the CDR3 is TGTGCCACGGCTGGGACAGGGAATGCCTATGGCTACACCTTC. Amino acid sequence: CATAGTGNAYGYTF. The gene calls are TRBV6-2 or TRBV6-3 and TRBJ1-2, with 9 positions matching TRBD1. The CDR3 spans 14 residues. The germline V gene encodes CDR1 MNHEY and CDR2 SVGEGT. V was clipped by 10 bases and J by 4 bases; unmatched bases: 10.

This clonotype was detected only a few times. The genes are TRBV5-1 and TRBJ2-3; no firm D call. Germline-derived CDR1 and CDR2 are SGHRS and YFSETQ. V lost 0 bases and J 0 bases, leaving 14 bases between the germline ends. The CDR3 length is 17 residues. The CDR3 loop reads CASSLGVSGSSTDTQYF. CDR3 nucleotide sequence: TGCGCCAGCAGCTTGGGAGTATCGGGTTCTAGCACAGATACGCAGTATTTT.